These 20 T cell receptor beta chains were all obtained from the same sample, sequenced in a study of monozygotic twins with inflammatory bowel disease (dated by TCRdb to about 2019). Libraries were built with 5' RACE. The data were produced on an Illumina HiSeq 2500. One entry per CDR3 protein sequence results from the TCRdb reprocessing of the reads, with DNA left out. The table held for this sample gives some 400,000 distinct CDR3 sequences. The top ten hold 2% to 3% of the sample. Sequencing was carried out using blood. The receptor source for this set is a human donor with ulcerative colitis or Crohn's disease, or a healthy co-twin of an affected twin (not recorded which).

The V gene is TRBV28, the J gene TRBJ2-3. This CDR3 spans 15 amino acids. The germline gives CDR1 MDHEN, CDR2 SYDVKM. CDR3 sequence: CASSLITRGTDTQYF.

The rearrangement links TRBV15 to TRBJ2-3; the D gene TCRdb calls, TRBD1, cannot be checked with no DNA. Germline CDR1 is LNHNV and CDR2 is YYDKDF (reference sequence). CDR3 length: 11 amino acids. This CDR3 is CATSGTGTQYF.

This chain joins TRBV7-2 and TRBJ2-5. CDR1 and CDR2 (germline): SGHTA, FQGNSA. CDR3 size: 14 residues. The CDR3 here is CASSLRRVQETQYF.

The gene calls are TRBV6-2 or TRBV6-3 and TRBJ1-6; TCRdb selects TRBD1, and the lack of DNA leaves this call unchecked. CDR1 is MNHEY, CDR2 SVGEGT, per germline. The CDR3 spans 13 residues. CDR3 region: CASSPDSYSPLHF.

The CDR3 loop reads CASSSDRPLSNTEAFF. V usage is TRBV5-1 and J usage is TRBJ1-1; TCRdb reports TRBD1, a call that lacks DNA to check it against. There are 16 residues in the CDR3. From germline, CDR1 is SGHRS and CDR2 YFSETQ. Using reference TRBV5-1 and TRBJ1-1 for the parts outside the CDR3, the full variable domain is KAGVTQTPRYLIKTRGQQVTLSCSPISGHRSVSWYQQTPGQGLQFLFEYFSETQRNKGNFPGRFSGRQFSNSRSEMNVSTLELGDSALYLCASSSDRPLSNTEAFFGQGTRLTVV.

The genes are TRBV2 and TRBJ1-1. The V gene's germline CDR1 is SNHLY and CDR2 FYNNEI. The CDR3 runs 14 residues. The CDR3 spells CASSASRGVTEAFF.

V and J are TRBV20-1 and TRBJ2-5; the TCRdb D gene call, TRBD2, has no DNA to confirm it. CDR1 DFQATT and CDR2 SNEGSKA come from the germline V gene (reference sequence). The CDR3 loop spans 15 amino acids. The CDR3 sequence: CSANRGSGGQETQYF.

The chain uses TRBV6-5 and TRBJ1-1; with no DNA, the TCRdb D assignment of TRBD1 cannot be verified. Germline V lookup: CDR1 MNHEY, CDR2 SVGAGI. The CDR3 runs 13 residues. The CDR3 spells CASPGQANTEAFF.

The chain carries TRBV19 and TRBJ2-1; TCRdb's D call, TRBD1, is unchecked because there is no DNA. The CDR3 length is 15 residues. CDR1 and CDR2 from the germline V gene are LNHDA and SQIVND (reference sequence). CDR3: CASSIASRKYNEQFF.

The chain employs TRBV11-2 and TRBJ2-1; as DNA is missing, the TRBD1 call by TCRdb cannot be tested. CDR3 length: 15 residues. The germline V gene has CDR1 SGHAT and CDR2 FQNNGV. CDR3 residues: CASSLEGAPWNEQFF.

The rearrangement uses TRBV4-1 and TRBJ1-6; the D gene TCRdb calls, TRBD1, cannot be checked with no DNA. Germline-derived CDR1 and CDR2 are MGHRA and YSYEKL. The CDR3 length is 15 residues. CDR3 region: CASSPGTVVNSPLHF.

This chain joins TRBV11-2 and TRBJ2-7; the D call from TCRdb, TRBD2, cannot be confirmed without DNA. The CDR3 contains 15 residues. Germline CDR1 is SGHAT and CDR2 is FQNNGV. The CDR3 is CASSVAGTSSYEQYF. The complete variable domain, with remaining parts taken from reference TRBV11-2 and TRBJ2-7, reads EAGVAQSPRYKIIEKRQSVAFWCNPISGHATLYWYQQILGQGPKLLIQFQNNGVVDDSQLPKDRFSAERLKGVDSTLKIQPAKLEDSAVYLCASSVAGTSSYEQYFGPGTRLTVT.

CDR3 sequence reads: CASSLHRLSGYTF. The chain recombines TRBV12-3 or TRBV12-4 with TRBJ1-2; checking the TCRdb D call of TRBD1 is not possible without DNA. The CDR3 sequence is 13 residues long.

The chain recombines TRBV5-4 with TRBJ1-6; TCRdb picks TRBD1, but there is no DNA to check that call. The germline CDR1 and CDR2 sequences are SGHNT and YYREEE (reference sequence). This CDR3 spans 15 amino acids. This chain's CDR3 is CASSLTDGNNSPLHF.

V and J are TRBV5-1 and TRBJ2-5; as DNA is missing, the TRBD2 call by TCRdb cannot be tested. The CDR3 contains 14 residues. CDR1 and CDR2 (germline): SGHRS, YFSETQ. Here the CDR3 reads CASSPIGPSGTQYF.

The chain combines TRBV20-1 with TRBJ2-3. The germline V gene encodes CDR1 DFQATT and CDR2 SNEGSKA (reference sequence). CDR3 size: 13 residues. The CDR3 region is CSALYSSTDTQYF.

This rearrangement joins TRBV21-1 to TRBJ2-2. TRBV21-1 is shown as a pseudogene. This CDR3 region has 13 residues. The CDR3 sequence: CASSGRWTGELFF.

The chain carries TRBV27 and TRBJ1-4; the TRBD1 assignment by TCRdb is unverifiable without DNA. Germline CDR1 MNHEY, CDR2 SMNVEV (reference sequence). The CDR3 extends over 15 amino acids. CDR3 in amino acids: CASSPWPATNEKLFF.

The V and J genes are TRBV6-1 and TRBJ2-5; TCRdb designates TRBD1, a call that cannot be tested without DNA. The CDR3 has 14 residues. Germline lookup yields CDR1 MNHNS and CDR2 SASEGT. The CDR3 here is CASSKSRVSETQYF.

This sequence joins TRBV12-3 or TRBV12-4 and TRBJ1-1; TCRdb designates TRBD1, a call that cannot be tested without DNA. CDR3 size: 16 residues. CDR3 loop: CASSFLLGGMNTEAFF.